This T cell receptor beta chain was profiled in a study of blood T cell repertoires in COVID-19. Produced via immunoSEQ multiplex PCR; TCRdb's table is partial and in-frame only. Of approximately 190,000 clones in the sample, 84% were seen once. On this clone: Other nucleotide sequences in the sample specify the same CDR3.

Deletions cut 3 bases from V and 3 bases from J, with 8 bases between. The CDR3 totals 12 residues. The germline V gene has CDR1 SQVTM and CDR2 ANQGSEA. The clonotype was recovered from a woman in her 30s who had been exposed to COVID-19. V gene TRBV29-1 combines with J gene TRBJ1-1; possibly TRBD1 for D (6 bases). Sequences were obtained from PBMCs or T cells enriched from blood (not recorded which). The CDR3 DNA is TGCAGCGTTGACAGGGGCCACACTGAAGCTTTCTTT. This translates into CSVDRGHTEAFF.